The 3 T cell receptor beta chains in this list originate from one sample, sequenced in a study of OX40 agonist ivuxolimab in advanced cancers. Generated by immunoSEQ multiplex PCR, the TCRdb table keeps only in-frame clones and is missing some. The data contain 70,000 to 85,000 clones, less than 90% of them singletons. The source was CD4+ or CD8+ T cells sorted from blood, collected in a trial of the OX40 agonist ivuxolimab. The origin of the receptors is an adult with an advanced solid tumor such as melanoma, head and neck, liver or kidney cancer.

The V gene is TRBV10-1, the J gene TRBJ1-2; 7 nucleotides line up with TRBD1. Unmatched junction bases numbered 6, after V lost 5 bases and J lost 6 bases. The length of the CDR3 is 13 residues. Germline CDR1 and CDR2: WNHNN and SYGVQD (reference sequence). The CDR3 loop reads CASSPAGGHGYTF. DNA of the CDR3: TGCGCCAGCAGTCCTGCAGGGGGTCATGGCTACACCTTC.

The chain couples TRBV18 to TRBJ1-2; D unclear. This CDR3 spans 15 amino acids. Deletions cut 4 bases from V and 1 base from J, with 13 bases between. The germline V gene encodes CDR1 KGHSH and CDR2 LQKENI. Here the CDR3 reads CASSQGEEVNYGYTF. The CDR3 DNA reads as TGTGCCAGCTCACAGGGTGAGGAGGTTAACTATGGCTACACCTTC.

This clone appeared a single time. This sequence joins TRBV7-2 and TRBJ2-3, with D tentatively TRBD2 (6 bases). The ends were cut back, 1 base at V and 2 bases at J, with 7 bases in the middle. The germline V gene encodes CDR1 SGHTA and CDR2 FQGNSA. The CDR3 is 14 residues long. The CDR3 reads CASSLGGVTDTQYF. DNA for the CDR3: TGTGCCAGCAGCTTAGGGGGGGTCACAGATACGCAGTATTTT.